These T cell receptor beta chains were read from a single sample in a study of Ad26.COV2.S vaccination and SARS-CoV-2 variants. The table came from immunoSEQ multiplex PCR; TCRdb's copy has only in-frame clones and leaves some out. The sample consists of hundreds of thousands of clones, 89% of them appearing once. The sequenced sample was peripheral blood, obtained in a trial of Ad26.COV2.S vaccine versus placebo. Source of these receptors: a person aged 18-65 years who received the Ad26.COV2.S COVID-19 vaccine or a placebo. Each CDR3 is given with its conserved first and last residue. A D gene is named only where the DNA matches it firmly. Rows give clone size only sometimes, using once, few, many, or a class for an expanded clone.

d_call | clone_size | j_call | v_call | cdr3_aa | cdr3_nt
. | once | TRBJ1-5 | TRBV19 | CASSIGGAGARHF | TGTGCCAGTAGTATAGGGGGGGCTGGAGCCCGACATTTT
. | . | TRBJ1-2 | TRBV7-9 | CASSFDSTYGYTF | TGTGCCAGCAGCTTTGACAGTACCTATGGCTACACCTTC
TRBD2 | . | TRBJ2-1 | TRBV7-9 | CASSIDHGGTQFF | TGTGCCAGCAGCATAGACCACGGGGGGACGCAGTTCTTC
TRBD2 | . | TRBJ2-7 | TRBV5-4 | CASSAAGVYEQYF | TGTGCCAGCAGCGCAGCGGGAGTCTACGAGCAGTACTTC
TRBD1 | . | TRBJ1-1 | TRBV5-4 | CASSPGQINTEAFF | TGTGCCAGCAGCCCGGGACAGATCAACACTGAAGCTTTCTTT
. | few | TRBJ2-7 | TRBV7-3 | CASSSGDLRKQYF | TGTGCCAGCAGCTCCGGGGACCTACGGAAGCAGTACTTC
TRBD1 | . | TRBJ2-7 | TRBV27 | CASSWGQNYEQYF | TGTGCCAGCAGTTGGGGACAGAACTACGAGCAGTACTTC
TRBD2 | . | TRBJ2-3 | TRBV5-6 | CASSARLAELTTDTQYF | TGTGCCAGCAGCGCCCGACTAGCGGAGCTGACCACAGATACGCAGTATTTT
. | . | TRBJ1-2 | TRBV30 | CAWSVGRVGGYTF | TGTGCCTGGAGTGTAGGCAGGGTAGGAGGCTACACCTTC
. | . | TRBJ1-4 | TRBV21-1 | CASSRKDSWALQRPTNEKLFF | TGTGCCAGCAGCAGAAAGGATTCGTGGGCACTACAAAGACCCACTAATGAAAAACTGTTTTTT
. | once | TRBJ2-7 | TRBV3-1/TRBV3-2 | CASSKNYEQYF | TGTGCCAGCAGCAAGAACTACGAGCAGTACTTC
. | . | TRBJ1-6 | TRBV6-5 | CASSYSGEADSPLHF | TGTGCCAGCAGTTACTCGGGGGAGGCGGATTCACCCCTCCACTTT
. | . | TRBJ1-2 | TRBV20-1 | CSASFREGYYGYTF | TGCAGTGCTAGTTTTCGGGAGGGCTACTATGGCTACACCTTC
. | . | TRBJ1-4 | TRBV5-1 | CASSMGHFTEKLFF | TGCGCCAGCAGCATGGGACACTTCACTGAAAAACTGTTTTTT
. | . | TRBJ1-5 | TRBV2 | CASSELGGAVPNQPQHF | TGTGCCAGCAGTGAATTAGGCGGGGCAGTCCCCAATCAGCCCCAGCATTTT
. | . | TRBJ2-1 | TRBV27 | CASRATGSNEQFF | TGTGCCAGCAGGGCTACAGGGAGCAATGAGCAGTTCTTC
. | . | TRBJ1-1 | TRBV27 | CASSFGMNTEAFF | TGTGCCAGCAGTTTCGGAATGAACACTGAAGCTTTCTTT
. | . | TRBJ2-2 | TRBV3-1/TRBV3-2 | CASSHHTGELFF | TGTGCCAGCAGCCATCACACCGGGGAGCTGTTTTTT
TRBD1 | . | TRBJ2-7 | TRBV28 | CASKGQAWSYEQYF | TGTGCCAGCAAAGGACAGGCTTGGTCCTACGAGCAGTACTTC
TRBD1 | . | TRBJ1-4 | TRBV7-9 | CASSFPPGQWNEKLFF | TGTGCCAGCAGCTTCCCGCCGGGACAGTGGAATGAAAAACTGTTTTTT
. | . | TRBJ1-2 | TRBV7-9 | CASNKDGPFGYTF | TGTGCCAGCAACAAGGACGGACCATTTGGCTACACCTTC
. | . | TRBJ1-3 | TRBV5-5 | CASSLVGPLLYF | TGTGCCAGCAGCTTGGTCGGACCTCTTTTATATTTT
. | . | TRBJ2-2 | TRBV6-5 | CASIGPNTGELFF | TGTGCCAGCATAGGCCCGAACACCGGGGAGCTGTTTTTT
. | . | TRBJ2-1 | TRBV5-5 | CASSLVGSYNEQFF | TGTGCCAGCAGCTTGGTGGGTTCCTACAATGAGCAGTTCTTC
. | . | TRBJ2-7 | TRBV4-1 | CASSPGGWGYEQYF | TGCGCCAGCAGCCCAGGAGGATGGGGTTACGAGCAGTACTTC
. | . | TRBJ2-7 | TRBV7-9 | CASSLGFYEQYF | TGTGCCAGCAGCTTAGGGTTCTACGAGCAGTACTTC
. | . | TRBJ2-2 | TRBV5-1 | CASSLETNTGELFF | TGCGCCAGCAGCTTGGAGACAAACACCGGGGAGCTGTTTTTT
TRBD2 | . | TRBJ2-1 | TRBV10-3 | CAIKAGGGEQFF | TGTGCCATCAAAGCGGGAGGCGGTGAGCAGTTCTTC
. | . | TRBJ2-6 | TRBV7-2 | CASSPPGANSGANVLTF | TGTGCCAGCAGCCCACCAGGGGCGAACTCTGGGGCCAACGTCCTGACTTTC
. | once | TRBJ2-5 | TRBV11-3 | CASSLNSLRAQYF | TGTGCCAGCAGCTTAAATTCCCTAAGGGCCCAGTACTTC
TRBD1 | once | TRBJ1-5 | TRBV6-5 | CASSPDRGTNQPQHF | TGTGCCAGCAGTCCGGACAGGGGGACCAATCAGCCCCAGCATTTT
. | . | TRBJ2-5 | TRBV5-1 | CASSLEGNILETQYF | TGCGCCAGCAGCTTGGAGGGAAATATCTTAGAGACCCAGTACTTC
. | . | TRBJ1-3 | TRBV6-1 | CASSEAERAGNTIYF | TGTGCCAGCAGTGAAGCGGAAAGGGCTGGAAACACCATATATTTT
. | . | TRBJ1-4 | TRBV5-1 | CASSLVGAQNEKLFF | TGCGCCAGCAGCTTGGTGGGGGCACAAAATGAAAAACTGTTTTTT
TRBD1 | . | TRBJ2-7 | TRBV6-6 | CASSHTEDRPYEQYF | TGTGCCAGCAGCCATACGGAGGACAGGCCCTACGAGCAGTACTTC
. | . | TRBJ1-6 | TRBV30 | CAWSKGSPLHF | TGTGCCTGGAGTAAGGGTTCACCCCTCCACTTT
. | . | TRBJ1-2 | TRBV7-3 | CASSSQGSQGYTF | TGTGCCAGCAGCTCACAGGGATCGCAGGGCTACACCTTC
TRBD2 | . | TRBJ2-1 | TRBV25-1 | CASSPPGLDSYNEQFF | TGTGCCAGCAGTCCACCGGGACTAGACTCCTACAATGAGCAGTTCTTC
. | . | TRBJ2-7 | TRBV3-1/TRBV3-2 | CASTRRPEPPYEQYF | TGTGCCAGCACCCGAAGACCCGAGCCCCCTTACGAGCAGTACTTC
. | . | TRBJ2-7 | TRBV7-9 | CASSPEQLPSYEQYF | TGTGCCAGCAGCCCAGAACAGCTACCCTCCTACGAGCAGTACTTC
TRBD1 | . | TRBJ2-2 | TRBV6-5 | CASKVRGQTGELFF | TGTGCCAGCAAAGTCCGGGGACAGACCGGGGAGCTGTTTTTT
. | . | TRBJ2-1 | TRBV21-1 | CASSVPLQGRGRNEQFF | TGTGCCAGCAGCGTACCTCTACAGGGAAGGGGCCGGAATGAGCAGTTCTTC
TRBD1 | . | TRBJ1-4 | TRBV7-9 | CATRQGKGSTNEKLFF | TGTGCCACCCGACAGGGAAAGGGTAGCACTAATGAAAAACTGTTTTTT
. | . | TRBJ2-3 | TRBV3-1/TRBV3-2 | CASSHGQSRTDTQYF | TGTGCCAGCAGCCACGGACAGTCCCGCACAGATACGCAGTATTTT
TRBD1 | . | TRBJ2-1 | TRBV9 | CASSVDGHGDSYYNEQFF | TGTGCCAGCAGCGTAGATGGGCATGGGGACAGCTACTACAATGAGCAGTTCTTC
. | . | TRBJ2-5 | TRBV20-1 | CSAIRETQYF | TGCAGTGCTATACGAGAGACCCAGTACTTC
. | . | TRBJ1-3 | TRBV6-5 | CASSYGDTYSGNTIYF | TGTGCCAGCAGTTACGGGGACACCTACTCTGGAAACACCATATATTTT
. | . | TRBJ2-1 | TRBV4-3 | CASSRGGESYNEQFF | TGCGCCAGCAGCCGGGGCGGGGAATCCTACAATGAGCAGTTCTTC
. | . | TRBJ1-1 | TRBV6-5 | CASSYWGTLNTEAFF | TGTGCCAGCAGTTACTGGGGGACCCTGAACACTGAAGCTTTCTTT
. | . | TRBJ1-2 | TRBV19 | CASSIGRPNYGYTF | TGTGCCAGTAGTATAGGACGCCCAAACTATGGCTACACCTTC
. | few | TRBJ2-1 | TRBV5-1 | CASSLSYNEQFF | TGCGCCAGCAGCTTGAGCTACAATGAGCAGTTCTTC
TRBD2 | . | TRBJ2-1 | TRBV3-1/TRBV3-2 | CASSSSSGTSGYNEQFF | TGTGCCAGCAGCTCAAGTTCGGGGACTAGCGGTTACAATGAGCAGTTCTTC
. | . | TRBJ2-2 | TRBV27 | CASSLYGVPTGELFF | TGTGCCAGCAGTTTATACGGGGTCCCCACCGGGGAGCTGTTTTTT
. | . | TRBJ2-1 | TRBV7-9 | CASSLLWDNEQFF | TGTGCCAGCAGCCTTCTTTGGGACAATGAGCAGTTCTTC
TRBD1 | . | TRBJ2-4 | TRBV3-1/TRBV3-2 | CASSPQGTGLAKNIQYF | TGTGCCAGCAGCCCACAAGGGACAGGGCTCGCCAAAAACATTCAGTACTTC
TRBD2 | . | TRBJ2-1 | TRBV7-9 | CASSLGQREIGYNEQFF | TGTGCCAGCAGCTTAGGGCAGCGGGAGATTGGGTACAATGAGCAGTTCTTC